One T cell receptor (beta chain) is described in this entry. This clone's antigen is unknown. No much larger clone is present one base from it, and per-base qualities are unavailable. The collaborating institutions used their own protocols to collect whole blood in K2EDTA tubes. For TCRbeta analysis, collaborator samples were shipped as frozen whole blood, as isolated PBMCs, or as DNA extracted from either sample type. The data were taken from a study of blood T cell repertoires in COVID-19 (TCRdb year 2020). General notes on the study: Samples from collaborators originated in the United States, Italy and Spain and spanned both the acute and convalescent phases of COVID-19. The prospective study material was composed of cDNA or gDNA derived from T cells, B-cell-depleted T cells, or PBMCs. The dataset comprised deeply sampled blood TCRbeta repertoires from subjects exposed to, actively infected with, or recovered from COVID-19. The repertoires were made available in a free public database intended to serve as a resource for research on the immune response to SARS-CoV-2. Samples came from the ongoing ImmuneRACE study (first 160 participants) plus 1,254 subjects from 6 global collaborators. The sample metadata nearly always contained a de-identified subject ID, COVID-19 status, age in years and sex. HLA class I and class II types, where available, came from metadata supplied by the sample provider rather than from assay-based typing. Study-level results and caveats: Clinical and demographic metadata were provided uncurated, with the amount varying by source and participant.

TCRbeta CDR3 regions were amplified from genomic DNA by means of the immunoSEQ Assay, a bias-controlled multiplex PCR. For the original study's pipeline: The number of nucleated cells in each sample was estimated by amplification of reference gene primers within the assay. Sequence reads were collapsed and filtered to measure the absolute abundance of every unique TCRbeta CDR3 rearrangement. Productive Simpson clonality was computed per sample as the square root of Simpson's diversity index over productive rearrangements. TCRdb took over this immuneACCESS table, retaining in-frame rearrangements with V and J assigned. Such tables are incomplete; in checked studies, under half of the missing clones stem from an unresolved V gene, and the remainder is unexplained. D and trimming were read from the DNA, whereas the V and J calls and clone size are those reported in that table. The sample contains 140,000 or so clones, around 90% of them found a single time. The biggest ten clones account for 8% to 11% of the sample.

Sequences LNHDA (CDR1) and SQIVND (CDR2) are obtained from the germline V gene (reference sequence). The CDR3, from cysteine to phenylalanine, totals 11 residues. Only CDR3 DNA remains: 33 bases, in frame from the first base. A distance of 8 bases separates the germline ends of V and J, which lose 6 bases and 6 bases respectively. Sequencing used peripheral blood. The receptor comes from a man between 60 and 70 years old with active or convalescent COVID-19. The chain is encoded by TRBV19 joined to TRBJ1-1; TRBD1 is perhaps the D gene, given 5 matching bases. The CDR3 corresponds to CASRGHSEAFF. The nucleotide sequence reads TGTGCCAGTAGAGGACATTCTGAAGCTTTCTTT.